What follows is one T cell receptor beta chain and its context. This sample was taken from a study of PD-L1 blockade in urothelial cancer. Study context: Blood analysis took place 3 weeks (second dose) and 6 weeks after treatment start.

The CDR3 loop spans 13 amino acids. Unmatched junction bases numbered 2, after V lost 10 bases and J lost 1 base. Germline assignment: CDR1 ENHRY and CDR2 SYGVKD. Synthetic TCR analog templates were spiked into all PCRs individually. Profiling relied on immunoSEQ multiplex PCR, and the TCRdb table lists in-frame clones only, not all of them. The sample consists of fewer than 130,000 clones, under 85% of them appearing once. The study enrolled patients with locally advanced or metastatic urothelial carcinoma. The sequencing here drew on PBMCs, taken around atezolizumab (anti-PD-L1) treatment. The V and J genes are TRBV10-3 and TRBJ1-1; TRBD1 aligns across 11 bases. The clonotype was recovered from a middle-aged man with urothelial cancer. The CDR3 region has the DNA TGTGCCAACGGACAGGGGGCGAACACTGAAGCTTTCTTT. It yields the protein CANGQGANTEAFF.